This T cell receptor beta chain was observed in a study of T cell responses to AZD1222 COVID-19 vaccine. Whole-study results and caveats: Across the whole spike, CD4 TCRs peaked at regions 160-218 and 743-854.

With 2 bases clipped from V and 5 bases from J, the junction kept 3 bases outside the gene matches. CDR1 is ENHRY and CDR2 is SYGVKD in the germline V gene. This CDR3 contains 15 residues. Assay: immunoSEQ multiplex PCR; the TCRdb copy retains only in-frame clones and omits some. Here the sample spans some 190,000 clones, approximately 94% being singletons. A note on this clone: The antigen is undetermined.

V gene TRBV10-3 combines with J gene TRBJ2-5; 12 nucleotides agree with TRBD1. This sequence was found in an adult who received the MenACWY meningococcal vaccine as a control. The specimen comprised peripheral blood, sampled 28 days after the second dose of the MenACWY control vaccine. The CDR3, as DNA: TGTGCCATCAGTGAGGGGACAGGGGGCAGGGAGACCCAGTACTTC. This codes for CAISEGTGGRETQYF.